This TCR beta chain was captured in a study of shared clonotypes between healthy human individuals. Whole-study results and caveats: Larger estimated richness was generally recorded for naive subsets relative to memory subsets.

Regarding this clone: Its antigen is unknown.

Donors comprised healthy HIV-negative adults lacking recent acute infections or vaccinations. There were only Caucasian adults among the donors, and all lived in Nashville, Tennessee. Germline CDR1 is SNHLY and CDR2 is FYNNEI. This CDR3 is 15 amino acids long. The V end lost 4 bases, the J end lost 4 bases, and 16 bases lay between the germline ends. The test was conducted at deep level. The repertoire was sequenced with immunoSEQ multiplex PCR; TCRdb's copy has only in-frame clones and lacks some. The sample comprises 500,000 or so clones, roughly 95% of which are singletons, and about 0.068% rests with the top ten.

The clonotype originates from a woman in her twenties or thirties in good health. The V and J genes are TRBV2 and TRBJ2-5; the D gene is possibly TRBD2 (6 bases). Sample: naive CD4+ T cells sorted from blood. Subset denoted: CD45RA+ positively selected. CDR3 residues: CASSVLSGVPETQYF. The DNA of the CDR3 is TGTGCCAGCAGTGTGCTTTCGGGAGTCCCAGAGACCCAGTACTTC.